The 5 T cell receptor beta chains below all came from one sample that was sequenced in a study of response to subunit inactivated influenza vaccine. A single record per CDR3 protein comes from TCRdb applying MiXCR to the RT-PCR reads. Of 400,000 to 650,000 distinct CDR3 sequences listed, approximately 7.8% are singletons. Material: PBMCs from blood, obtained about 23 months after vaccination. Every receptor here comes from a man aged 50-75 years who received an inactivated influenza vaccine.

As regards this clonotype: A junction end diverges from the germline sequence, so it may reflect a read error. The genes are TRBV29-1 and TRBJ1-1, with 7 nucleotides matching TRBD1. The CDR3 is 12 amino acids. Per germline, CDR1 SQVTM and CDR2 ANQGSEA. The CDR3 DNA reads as TGCAGCGTACAACAGGGGTACACTAAAGCTTTCTTT. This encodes CSVQQGYTKAFF.

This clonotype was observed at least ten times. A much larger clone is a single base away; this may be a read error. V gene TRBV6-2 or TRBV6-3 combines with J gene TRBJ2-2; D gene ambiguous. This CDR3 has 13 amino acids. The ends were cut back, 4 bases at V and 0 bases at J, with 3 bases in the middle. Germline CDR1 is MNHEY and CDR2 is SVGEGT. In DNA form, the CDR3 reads TGTGCCAGCAGTTTCGCGAACACCGGGGAGCTGTTTTTT. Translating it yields CASSFANTGELFF.

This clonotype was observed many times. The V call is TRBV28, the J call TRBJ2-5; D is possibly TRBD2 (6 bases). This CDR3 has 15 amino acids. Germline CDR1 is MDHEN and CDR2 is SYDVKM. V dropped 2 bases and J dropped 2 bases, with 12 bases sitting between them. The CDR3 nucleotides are TGTGCCAGCAGTTTACCCGGGGGACCGCAAGAGACCCAGTACTTC. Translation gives CASSLPGGPQETQYF.

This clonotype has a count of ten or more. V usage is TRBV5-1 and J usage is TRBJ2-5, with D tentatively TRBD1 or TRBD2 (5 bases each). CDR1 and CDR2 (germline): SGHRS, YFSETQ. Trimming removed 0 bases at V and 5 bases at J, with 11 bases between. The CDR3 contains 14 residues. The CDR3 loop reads CASSLAGTGETQYF. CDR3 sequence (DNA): TGCGCCAGCAGCTTGGCCGGGACGGGGGAGACCCAGTACTTC.

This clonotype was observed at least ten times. For the CDR3, the DNA is TGCGCCAGCAGCCAAAGTGGGGTGTTAGATGAAAAACTGTTTTTT. Translated: CASSQSGVLDEKLFF. The chain has TRBV4-3 and TRBJ1-4, with D uncertain. The ends were cut back, 2 bases at V and 6 bases at J, with 13 bases in the middle. Germline loops: CDR1 LGHNA, CDR2 YSLEER. This CDR3 has 15 residues.